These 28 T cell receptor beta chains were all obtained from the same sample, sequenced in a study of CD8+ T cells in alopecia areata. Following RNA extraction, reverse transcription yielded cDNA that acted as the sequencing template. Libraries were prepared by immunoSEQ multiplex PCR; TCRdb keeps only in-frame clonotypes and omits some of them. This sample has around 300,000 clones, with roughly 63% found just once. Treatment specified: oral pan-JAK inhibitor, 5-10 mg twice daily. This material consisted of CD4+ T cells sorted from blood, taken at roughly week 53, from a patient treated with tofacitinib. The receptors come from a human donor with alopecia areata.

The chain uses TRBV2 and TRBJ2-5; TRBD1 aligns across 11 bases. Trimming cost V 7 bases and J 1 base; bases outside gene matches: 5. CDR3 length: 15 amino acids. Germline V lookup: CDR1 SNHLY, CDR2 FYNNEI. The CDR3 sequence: CASTPDRGLQETQYF. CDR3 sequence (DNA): TGTGCCAGCACCCCGGACAGGGGGCTCCAAGAGACCCAGTACTTC.

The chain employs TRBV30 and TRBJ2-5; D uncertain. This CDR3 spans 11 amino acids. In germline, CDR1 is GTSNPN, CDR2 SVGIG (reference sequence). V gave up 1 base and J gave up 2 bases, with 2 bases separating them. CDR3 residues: CAWSEQETQYF. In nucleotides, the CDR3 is TGTGCCTGGAGTGAGCAAGAGACCCAGTACTTC.

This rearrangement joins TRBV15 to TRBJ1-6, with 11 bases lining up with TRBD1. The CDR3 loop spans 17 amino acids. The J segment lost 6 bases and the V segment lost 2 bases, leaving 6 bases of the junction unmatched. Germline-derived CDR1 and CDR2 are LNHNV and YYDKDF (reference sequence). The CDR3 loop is CATSRRVGTGGNSPLHF. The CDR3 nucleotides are TGTGCCACCAGCAGAAGGGTCGGGACAGGGGGTAATTCACCCCTCCACTTT.

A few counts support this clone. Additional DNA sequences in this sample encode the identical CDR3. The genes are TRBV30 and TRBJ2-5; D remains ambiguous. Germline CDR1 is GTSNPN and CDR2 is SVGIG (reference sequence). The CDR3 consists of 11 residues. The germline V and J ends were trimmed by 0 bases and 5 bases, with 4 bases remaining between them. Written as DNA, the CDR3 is TGTGCCTGGAGTGTAGGGGAGACCCAGTACTTC. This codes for CAWSVGETQYF.

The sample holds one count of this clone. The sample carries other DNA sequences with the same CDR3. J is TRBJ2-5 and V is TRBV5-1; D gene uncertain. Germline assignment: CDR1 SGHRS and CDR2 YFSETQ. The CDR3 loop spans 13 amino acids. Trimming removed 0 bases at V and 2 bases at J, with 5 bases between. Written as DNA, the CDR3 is TGCGCCAGCAGCTTGGTTGGGCAAGAGACCCAGTACTTC. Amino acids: CASSLVGQETQYF. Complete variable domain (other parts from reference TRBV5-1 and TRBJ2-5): KAGVTQTPRYLIKTRGQQVTLSCSPISGHRSVSWYQQTPGQGLQFLFEYFSETQRNKGNFPGRFSGRQFSNSRSEMNVSTLELGDSALYLCASSLVGQETQYFGPGTRLLVL.

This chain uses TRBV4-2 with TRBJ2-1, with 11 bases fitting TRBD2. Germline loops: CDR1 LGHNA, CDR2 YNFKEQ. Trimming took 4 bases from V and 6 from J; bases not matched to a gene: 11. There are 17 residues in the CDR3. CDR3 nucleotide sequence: TGTGCCAGCAGCCCGCGCGGTAGCGGGGGGGTGTTCAATGAGCAGTTCTTC. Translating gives CASSPRGSGGVFNEQFF.

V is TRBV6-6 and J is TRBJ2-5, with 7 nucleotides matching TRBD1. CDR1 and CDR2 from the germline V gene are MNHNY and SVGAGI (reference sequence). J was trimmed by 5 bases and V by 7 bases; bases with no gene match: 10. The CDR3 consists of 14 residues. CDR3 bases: TGTGCCAGCACCTACAGGGGAATCCTTGAGACCCAGTACTTC. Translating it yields CASTYRGILETQYF.

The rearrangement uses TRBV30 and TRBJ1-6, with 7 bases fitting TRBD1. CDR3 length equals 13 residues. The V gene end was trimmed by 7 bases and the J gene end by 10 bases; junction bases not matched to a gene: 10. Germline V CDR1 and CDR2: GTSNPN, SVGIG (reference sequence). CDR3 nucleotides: TGTGCCTCCCAGACAGGGAAAGGCTCACCCCTCCACTTT. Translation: CASQTGKGSPLHF. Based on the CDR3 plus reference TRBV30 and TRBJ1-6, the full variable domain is SQTIHQWPATLVQPVGSPLSLECTVEGTSNPNLYWYRQAAGRGLQLLFYSVGIGQISSEVPQNLSASRPQDRQFILSSKKLLLSDSGFYLCASQTGKGSPLHFGNGTRLTVT.

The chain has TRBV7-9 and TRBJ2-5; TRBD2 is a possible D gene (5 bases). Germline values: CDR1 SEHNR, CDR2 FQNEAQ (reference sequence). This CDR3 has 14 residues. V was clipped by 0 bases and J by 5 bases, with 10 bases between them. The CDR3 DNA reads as TGTGCCAGCAGCTTAGCTTCTAGCCTGGAGACCCAGTACTTC. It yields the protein CASSLASSLETQYF.

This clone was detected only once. The CDR3 spells CASSSGLAGAYEQYF. The CDR3 region has the DNA TGTGCCAGCAGCTCAGGACTAGCGGGAGCCTACGAGCAGTACTTC. The rearrangement uses TRBV5-4 and TRBJ2-7; 13 positions match TRBD2. The CDR3 has 15 amino acids. J lost 2 bases, V lost 3 bases, and 2 bases had no gene match. CDR1 SGHNT and CDR2 YYREEE come from the germline V gene (reference sequence). Full variable domain (outside the CDR3, taken from reference TRBV5-4 and TRBJ2-7): ETGVTQSPTHLIKTRGQQVTLRCSSQSGHNTVSWYQQALGQGPQFIFQYYREEENGRGNFPPRFSGLQFPNYSSELNVNALELDDSALYLCASSSGLAGAYEQYFGPGTRLTVT.

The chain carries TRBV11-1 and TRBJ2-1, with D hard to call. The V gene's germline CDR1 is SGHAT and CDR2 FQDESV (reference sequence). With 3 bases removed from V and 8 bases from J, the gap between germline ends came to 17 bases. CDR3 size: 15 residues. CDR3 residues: CASSLVLSLTDEQFF. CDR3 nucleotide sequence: TGTGCCAGCAGCTTGGTTTTAAGTCTGACCGATGAGCAGTTCTTC. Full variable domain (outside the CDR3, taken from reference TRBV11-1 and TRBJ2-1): EAEVAQSPRYKITEKSQAVAFWCDPISGHATLYWYRQILGQGPELLVQFQDESVVDDSQLPKDRFSAERLKGVDSTLKIQPAELGDSAMYLCASSLVLSLTDEQFFGPGTRLTVL.

This CDR3 is CSVEFQRKSGELFF. Here the CDR3 DNA reads TGCAGCGTTGAGTTCCAGAGAAAATCCGGGGAGCTGTTTTTT. The gene calls are TRBV29-1 and TRBJ2-2; D remains unclear. The CDR3 has 14 residues. V lost 3 bases to trimming and J lost 6 bases, with 14 bases between them. Germline values: CDR1 SQVTM, CDR2 ANQGSEA.

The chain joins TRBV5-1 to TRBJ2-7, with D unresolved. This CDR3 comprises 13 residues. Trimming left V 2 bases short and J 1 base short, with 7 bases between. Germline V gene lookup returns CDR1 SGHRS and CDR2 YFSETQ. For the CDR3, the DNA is TGCGCCAGCAGCTTAAGACAATCCTACGAGCAGTACTTC. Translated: CASSLRQSYEQYF.

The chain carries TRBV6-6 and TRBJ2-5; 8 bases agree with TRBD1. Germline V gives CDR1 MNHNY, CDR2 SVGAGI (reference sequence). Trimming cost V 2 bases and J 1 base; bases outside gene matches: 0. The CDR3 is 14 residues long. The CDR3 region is CASSYGQGQETQYF. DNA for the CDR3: TGTGCCAGCAGTTACGGACAGGGCCAAGAGACCCAGTACTTC.

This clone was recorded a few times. CDR3 sequence: CSVKTGYEQYF. The DNA for the CDR3 is TGCAGCGTCAAAACAGGATACGAGCAGTACTTC. The chain recombines TRBV29-1 with TRBJ2-7; tentative D call: TRBD1 (5 bases). This CDR3 is 11 amino acids long. The V and J ends lost 6 bases and 4 bases respectively, with 10 bases between them. Germline CDR1 reads SQVTM; CDR2 reads ANQGSEA.

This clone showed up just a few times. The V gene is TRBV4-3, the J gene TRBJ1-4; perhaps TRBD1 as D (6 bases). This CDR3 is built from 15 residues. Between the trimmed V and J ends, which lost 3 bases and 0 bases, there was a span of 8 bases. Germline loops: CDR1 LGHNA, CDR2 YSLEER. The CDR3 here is CASSQDRSTNEKLFF. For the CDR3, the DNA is TGCGCCAGCAGCCAGGACAGATCAACTAATGAAAAACTGTTTTTT.

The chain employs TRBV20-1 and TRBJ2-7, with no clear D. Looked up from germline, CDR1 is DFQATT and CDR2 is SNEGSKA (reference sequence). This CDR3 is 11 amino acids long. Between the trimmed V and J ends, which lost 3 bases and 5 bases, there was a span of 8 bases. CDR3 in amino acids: CSASQVHEQYF. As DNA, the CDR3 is TGCAGTGCTAGCCAGGTCCACGAGCAGTACTTC.

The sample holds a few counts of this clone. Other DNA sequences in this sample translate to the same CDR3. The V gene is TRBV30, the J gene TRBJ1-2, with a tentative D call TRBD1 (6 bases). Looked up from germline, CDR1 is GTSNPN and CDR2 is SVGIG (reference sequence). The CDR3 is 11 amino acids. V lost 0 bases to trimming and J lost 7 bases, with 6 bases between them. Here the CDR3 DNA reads TGTGCCTGGAGTGTACAGGGTGGCTACACCTTC. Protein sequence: CAWSVQGGYTF.

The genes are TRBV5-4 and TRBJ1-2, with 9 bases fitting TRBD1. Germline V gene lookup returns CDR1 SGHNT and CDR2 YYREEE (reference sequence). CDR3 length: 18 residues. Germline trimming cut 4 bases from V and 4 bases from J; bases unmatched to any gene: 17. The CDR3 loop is CASSPPGVLGTGSYGYTF. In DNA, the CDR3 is TGTGCCAGCAGCCCTCCGGGGGTGCTTGGGACAGGGAGCTATGGCTACACCTTC.

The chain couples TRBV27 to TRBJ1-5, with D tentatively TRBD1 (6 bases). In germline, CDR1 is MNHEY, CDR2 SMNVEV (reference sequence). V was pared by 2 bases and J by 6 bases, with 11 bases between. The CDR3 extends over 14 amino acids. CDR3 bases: TGTGCCAGCAGTTTAATTCAGGGGTCTCAGCCCCAGCATTTT. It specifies CASSLIQGSQPQHF.

CDR3: CASSEDLGTGANVLTF. CDR3 coding DNA: TGTGCCAGCAGTGAAGATCTGGGGACAGGGGCCAACGTCCTGACTTTC. The chain carries TRBV2 and TRBJ2-6; TRBD1 is a possible D gene (6 bases). Germline CDR1 reads SNHLY; CDR2 reads FYNNEI. V was shortened by 1 base and J by 4 bases, with 11 bases between the two germline ends. This CDR3 contains 16 residues.

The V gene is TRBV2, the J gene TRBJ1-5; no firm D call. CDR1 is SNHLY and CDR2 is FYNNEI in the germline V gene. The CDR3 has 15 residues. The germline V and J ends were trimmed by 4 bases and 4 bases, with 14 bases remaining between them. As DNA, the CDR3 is TGTGCCAGCAGTGCGGCACAGACCTTAAATCAGCCCCAGCATTTT. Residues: CASSAAQTLNQPQHF.

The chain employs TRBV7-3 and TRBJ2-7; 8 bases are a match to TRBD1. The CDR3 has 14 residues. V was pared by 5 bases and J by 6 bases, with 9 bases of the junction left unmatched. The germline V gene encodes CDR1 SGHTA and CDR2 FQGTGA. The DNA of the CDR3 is TGTGCCAGCAGCCCGACAGGGGCAAAGGTCGAGCAGTACTTC. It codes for CASSPTGAKVEQYF. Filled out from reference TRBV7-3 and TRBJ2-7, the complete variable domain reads GAGVSQTPSNKVTEKGKYVELRCDPISGHTALYWYRQSLGQGPEFLIYFQGTGAADDSGLPNDRFFAVRPEGSVSTLKIQRTERGDSAVYLCASSPTGAKVEQYFGPGTRLTVT.

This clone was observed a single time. The CDR3 here is CAWRVDRGRFF. The CDR3 DNA reads as TGTGCCTGGAGAGTCGACAGGGGACGCTTCTTT. This chain links TRBV30 with TRBJ1-1; TRBD1 agrees at 8 bases. The CDR3 covers 11 residues. CDR1 is GTSNPN and CDR2 is SVGIG in the germline V gene (reference sequence). The junction had 8 bases not matched to a gene; V was cut back by 3 bases and J by 14 bases.

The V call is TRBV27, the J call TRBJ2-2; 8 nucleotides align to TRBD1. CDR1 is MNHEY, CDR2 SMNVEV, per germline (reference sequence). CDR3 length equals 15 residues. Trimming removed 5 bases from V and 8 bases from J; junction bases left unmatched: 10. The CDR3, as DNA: TGTGCCAGCAGTAGTTGGCAGGGGGCGTCTGGGGAGCTGTTTTTT. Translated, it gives CASSSWQGASGELFF.

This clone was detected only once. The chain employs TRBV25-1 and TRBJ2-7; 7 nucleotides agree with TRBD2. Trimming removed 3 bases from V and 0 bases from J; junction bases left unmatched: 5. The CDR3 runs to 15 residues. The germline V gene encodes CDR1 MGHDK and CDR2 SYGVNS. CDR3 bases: TGTGCCAGCAGTGACCCAGCGGGGAGCTCCTACGAGCAGTACTTC. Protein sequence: CASSDPAGSSYEQYF.

This CDR3 reads CASSPVASGDYGKTQYF. Here the CDR3 DNA reads TGCGCCAGCTCCCCAGTGGCTAGCGGGGACTACGGAAAGACCCAGTACTTC. The J gene is TRBJ2-5, the V gene TRBV5-1, with TRBD2 matching 9 bases. V trimming: 7 bases; J trimming: 6 bases; junction bases outside the gene matches: 19. CDR1 is SGHRS and CDR2 is YFSETQ in the germline V gene. The CDR3 is 17 amino acids.

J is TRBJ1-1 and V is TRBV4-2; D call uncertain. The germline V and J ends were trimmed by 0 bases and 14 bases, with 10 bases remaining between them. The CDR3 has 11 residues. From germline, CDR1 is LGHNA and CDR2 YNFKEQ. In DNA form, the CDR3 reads TGTGCCAGCAGCCAAGACGGAGGCAGGTTCTTT. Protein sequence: CASSQDGGRFF.